The clone carrying this TCR beta chain was recorded once. This sample is drawn from a study of CD8+ T cells in alopecia areata. Study-level information: Those patients who were treated received oral tofacitinib, which was given at 5 to 10 mg twice daily for moderate-to-severe alopecia areata.

The authors extracted RNA and reverse transcribed it into cDNA as the sequencing template. The method was immunoSEQ multiplex PCR; TCRdb's version includes in-frame clones alone and lacks a portion of them. The table lists approximately 200,000 clones, roughly three fifths of them singletons. Treatment given: oral pan-JAK inhibitor, 5-10 mg twice daily. The V gene end was trimmed by 4 bases and the J gene end by 10 bases; junction bases not matched to a gene: 7. The germline CDR1 and CDR2 sequences are GTSNPN and SVGIG (reference sequence). The CDR3 totals 13 residues. The genes are TRBV30 and TRBJ1-6; 7 nucleotides align to TRBD1. The receptor comes from a human donor with alopecia areata. Sequences were derived from CD4+ T cells sorted from blood, sampled at week 4, from a patient treated with tofacitinib. The CDR3 is CAWNWDSNSPLHF. The CDR3 nucleotides are TGTGCCTGGAATTGGGACAGCAACTCACCCCTCCACTTT.